Listed below are T cell receptor beta chains from one sample, sequenced in a study of shared clonotypes between healthy human individuals. Here immunoSEQ multiplex PCR was the method, and the copy in TCRdb shows in-frame clones only, minus some. The profile covers some 1.1 million clones, with 60% to 80% appearing a single time and over 0.8% taken by the ten largest. Sequencing was performed on memory CD4+ T cells from PBMCs. These receptors came from a young man in good health. Some clones in this sample may be carry-over from other donors' samples. CDR3s include the opening cysteine and the closing phenylalanine or tryptophan. Each record gives: CDR3 length, D gene, V gene, CDR3 protein. A D gene is named only where the DNA matches it firmly.

len: 16
d_gene: TRBD2
v_gene: TRBV7-8
CDR3aa: CASSPGGGSGANVLTF

len: 16
d_gene: TRBD1
v_gene: TRBV19
CDR3aa: CASSIGIDRVDQPQHF

len: 12
d_gene: -
v_gene: TRBV29-1
CDR3aa: CSEFRSDYGYTF

len: 14
d_gene: -
v_gene: TRBV5-1
CDR3aa: CASSSGNLNTEAFF

len: 14
d_gene: TRBD2
v_gene: TRBV19
CDR3aa: CARRLSGRGYEQYF

len: 16
d_gene: TRBD2
v_gene: TRBV28
CDR3aa: CASSLFSGRFHNEQFF

len: 13
d_gene: -
v_gene: TRBV30
CDR3aa: CAWRDLANYGYTF

len: 12
d_gene: -
v_gene: TRBV11-3
CDR3aa: CASSSGSGEQFF

len: 15
d_gene: -
v_gene: TRBV6-1
CDR3aa: CASVAGSPMPQPQHF

len: 14
d_gene: -
v_gene: TRBV4-3
CDR3aa: CASSQVGTTYEQYF

len: 14
d_gene: TRBD1
v_gene: TRBV5-1
CDR3aa: CASSSGTGGETQYF

len: 15
d_gene: -
v_gene: TRBV7-2
CDR3aa: CASSPRRADNQPQHF

len: 14
d_gene: -
v_gene: TRBV7-9
CDR3aa: CASSEKIHQETQYF

len: 14
d_gene: TRBD1
v_gene: TRBV5-1
CDR3aa: CASSWGQGGAGYTF

len: 12
d_gene: -
v_gene: TRBV6-1
CDR3aa: CASLTFTDTQYF

len: 11
d_gene: TRBD2
v_gene: TRBV28
CDR3aa: CASTGRETQYF

len: 19
d_gene: -
v_gene: TRBV30
CDR3aa: CAWTGSAGHGDAGANVLTF

len: 15
d_gene: TRBD2
v_gene: TRBV11-2
CDR3aa: CASSRSGANTGELFF

len: 15
d_gene: TRBD1
v_gene: TRBV5-4
CDR3aa: CASSWAGQGRNTIYF

len: 14
d_gene: -
v_gene: TRBV28
CDR3aa: CATQGSTGNYGYTF

len: 13
d_gene: TRBD1
v_gene: TRBV28
CDR3aa: CASRGDSRGEQYF

len: 14
d_gene: -
v_gene: TRBV13
CDR3aa: CASSERTGVETQYF

len: 16
d_gene: TRBD1
v_gene: TRBV5-1
CDR3aa: CASSRQGTAYEGEAFF

len: 16
d_gene: TRBD2
v_gene: TRBV4-2
CDR3aa: CASSRRQTAGVGEQFF

len: 13
d_gene: TRBD1
v_gene: TRBV29-1
CDR3aa: CSVVATGEFGYTF

len: 18
d_gene: TRBD2
v_gene: TRBV10-3
CDR3aa: CAISGRLAGAANTGELFF

len: 12
d_gene: TRBD2
v_gene: TRBV11-2
CDR3aa: CASTGLAGPRYF

len: 13
d_gene: -
v_gene: TRBV7-6
CDR3aa: CASSLAPRGEQYF

len: 13
d_gene: -
v_gene: TRBV18
CDR3aa: CASSSDKNTEAFF

len: 14
d_gene: -
v_gene: TRBV7-7
CDR3aa: CASSFSRRGETQYF

len: 15
d_gene: TRBD1
v_gene: TRBV18
CDR3aa: CASSPSQGAGQPQHF

len: 12
d_gene: -
v_gene: TRBV5-1
CDR3aa: CASSLDGNTIYF

len: 14
d_gene: -
v_gene: TRBV7-2
CDR3aa: CASSLNRVTDGYTF

len: 15
d_gene: -
v_gene: TRBV6-1
CDR3aa: CASSLAGNSNQPQHF

len: 16
d_gene: TRBD2
v_gene: TRBV4-2
CDR3aa: CASSQEVTSGLYEQYF

len: 17
d_gene: TRBD2
v_gene: TRBV7-2
CDR3aa: CASSPRGLAGGPGELFF

len: 15
d_gene: TRBD2
v_gene: TRBV30
CDR3aa: CAWSASGLALYEQYF

len: 15
d_gene: TRBD1
v_gene: TRBV6-6
CDR3aa: CASSSRGQGNQPQHF

len: 15
d_gene: TRBD1
v_gene: TRBV2
CDR3aa: CASSSDRAAKNIQYF

len: 14
d_gene: -
v_gene: TRBV5-1
CDR3aa: CASSGGTQGEKQYF

len: 19
d_gene: TRBD2
v_gene: TRBV18
CDR3aa: CASSLFLRTSGRATDTQYF

len: 16
d_gene: TRBD2
v_gene: TRBV11-2
CDR3aa: CASSLGASGRGYEQYF

len: 15
d_gene: TRBD1
v_gene: TRBV2
CDR3aa: CASSEEGQGSSEQYF

len: 11
d_gene: -
v_gene: TRBV20-1
CDR3aa: CSASGRGHGFF

len: 14
d_gene: TRBD1
v_gene: TRBV27
CDR3aa: CASSTRLTGGIQYF

len: 13
d_gene: -
v_gene: TRBV7-9
CDR3aa: CASSLAGGDTIYF

len: 15
d_gene: -
v_gene: TRBV7-2
CDR3aa: CASSLMGTPDDEQYF

len: 11
d_gene: TRBD1
v_gene: TRBV28
CDR3aa: CASSSYGQENF

len: 14
d_gene: -
v_gene: TRBV5-4
CDR3aa: CASSLDGGANGYTF

len: 15
d_gene: TRBD1
v_gene: TRBV4-1
CDR3aa: CASSQRTGVREKLFF

len: 14
d_gene: -
v_gene: TRBV7-8
CDR3aa: CASSLVTYTDTQYF

len: 16
d_gene: -
v_gene: TRBV5-1
CDR3aa: CASSLAVGSPLTGYTF

len: 13
d_gene: -
v_gene: TRBV11-2
CDR3aa: CASSLDRETSRFF

len: 15
d_gene: -
v_gene: TRBV27
CDR3aa: CASSLTGTGDEKLFF